The 32 T cell receptor beta chains below were found in one sample sequenced in a study of cytomegalovirus exposure and HLA in healthy donors. The PCR had 60 Vbeta and 13 Jbeta primers. Clones were read by immunoSEQ multiplex PCR, and TCRdb kept only the in-frame ones, dropping some. The sample holds some 150,000 clones, around 80% seen once. The sequenced material came from PBMCs. These receptors originate from a male donor in good health and CMV-seronegative.

The V and J genes are TRBV6-5 and TRBJ2-7; 7 bases are a match to TRBD2. J lost 3 bases, V lost 6 bases, and 8 bases had no gene match. CDR1 and CDR2 from the germline V gene are MNHEY and SVGAGI. CDR3 length equals 14 residues. The DNA for the CDR3 is TGTGCCAGCAGCCGGGGAGGGGTGGACTACGAGCAGTACTTC. Its protein product is CASSRGGVDYEQYF.

The chain employs TRBV2 and TRBJ2-3; D might be TRBD2 (6 bases). This CDR3 has 14 amino acids. The germline CDR1 and CDR2 sequences are SNHLY and FYNNEI. Between the trimmed V and J ends, which lost 6 bases and 3 bases, there was a span of 13 bases. The chain's CDR3 is CASRTGVGTDTQYF. The CDR3 bases are TGTGCCAGCAGAACGGGGGTCGGGACAGATACGCAGTATTTT.

This chain uses TRBV9 with TRBJ2-3, with 8 positions matching TRBD1. V shed 4 bases and J 2 bases; nucleotides not matched to a gene: 9. CDR3 size: 16 residues. Germline loops: CDR1 SGDLS, CDR2 YYNGEE. The CDR3 DNA is TGTGCCAGCAGCAACCGACAGGGGCAAAACACAGATACGCAGTATTTT. This encodes CASSNRQGQNTDTQYF.

V and J are TRBV2 and TRBJ1-2; 7 positions match TRBD1. Germline trimming cut 9 bases from V and 2 bases from J; bases unmatched to any gene: 9. The germline V gene encodes CDR1 SNHLY and CDR2 FYNNEI. The CDR3 sequence is 14 residues long. The CDR3 coding sequence is TGTGCCAGTGGGCCGGACAGGTGGAACTATGGCTACACCTTC. As protein: CASGPDRWNYGYTF.

The chain recombines TRBV5-1 with TRBJ1-1; tentative D call: TRBD1 (5 bases). Trimming pared 3 bases from V and 8 bases from J, leaving 17 bases between. The CDR3 runs 14 residues. Germline V CDR1 and CDR2: SGHRS, YFSETQ. CDR3 nucleotides: TGCGCCAGCAGCTCCCAAGGGGCAGGGATCGAAGCTTTCTTT. The encoded protein is CASSSQGAGIEAFF.

This clone occurred a few times. J is TRBJ1-2 and V is TRBV2; D is ambiguous. This CDR3 spans 11 amino acids. Germline CDR1 is SNHLY and CDR2 is FYNNEI. The CDR3 coding sequence is TGTGCTAGACAACCCGATTCCGGCTACACCTTC. It yields the protein CARQPDSGYTF.

This clone was seen more than once but under ten times. The chain's CDR3 is CASSWTDYGYTF. The CDR3, as DNA: TGTGCCAGCAGCTGGACAGACTATGGCTACACCTTC. J is TRBJ1-2 and V is TRBV7-9; the D gene is possibly TRBD1 (6 bases). V was pared by 4 bases and J by 3 bases, with 6 bases between. From germline, CDR1 is SEHNR and CDR2 FQNEAQ (reference sequence). CDR3 length: 12 residues.

The V and J genes are TRBV5-1 and TRBJ1-6; unclear D gene. Trimming removed 0 bases from V and 5 bases from J, with 6 bases in between. Germline V lookup: CDR1 SGHRS, CDR2 YFSETQ. The CDR3 loop spans 14 amino acids. Here the CDR3 DNA reads TGCGCCAGCAGCTTGGGGGAGGATAATTCACCCCTCCACTTT. It yields the protein CASSLGEDNSPLHF.

The chain carries TRBV19 and TRBJ2-3; D is possibly TRBD2 (5 bases). Germline V gene lookup returns CDR1 LNHDA and CDR2 SQIVND (reference sequence). The CDR3 length is 14 residues. Trimming took off 5 bases at V and 4 bases at J, with 13 bases between the two ends. The CDR3 bases are TGTGCCAGTAGTCCCCGGGGAGACGCAGATACGCAGTATTTT. This gives the protein CASSPRGDADTQYF.

The chain uses TRBV7-9 and TRBJ2-3; TRBD2 matches at 8 bases. V shed 5 bases and J 2 bases; nucleotides not matched to a gene: 6. Looked up from germline, CDR1 is SEHNR and CDR2 is FQNEAQ (reference sequence). The CDR3 extends over 15 amino acids. The CDR3, as DNA: TGTGCCAGCAGCGTTAGCGGGGCCGACACAGATACGCAGTATTTT. This translates into CASSVSGADTDTQYF.

The chain uses TRBV2 and TRBJ1-1; D remains ambiguous. The germline V gene encodes CDR1 SNHLY and CDR2 FYNNEI. Trimming took 6 bases from V and 1 from J, leaving 12 bases between them. This CDR3 region has 14 residues. For the CDR3, the DNA is TGTGCCAGCAGGCGGGAATCGGAGAACACTGAAGCTTTCTTT. Translation: CASRRESENTEAFF.

The genes are TRBV21-1 and TRBJ1-1. TRBV21-1 is deemed a pseudogene. This CDR3 is built from 13 residues. Here the CDR3 reads CASTKCGGGKAFF. The CDR3 coding sequence is TGTGCCAGCACCAAATGTGGGGGAGGGAAAGCTTTCTTT.

The chain links TRBV4-2 to TRBJ1-2, with a weak D call TRBD1 (5 bases). Germline CDR1 and CDR2: LGHNA and YNFKEQ. V gave up 2 bases and J gave up 6 bases, with 16 bases separating them. CDR3 length: 15 amino acids. CDR3 nucleotide sequence: TGTGCCAGCAGCCAACAGGGCAGGGCGCTCCATGGCTACACCTTC. It yields the protein CASSQQGRALHGYTF.

The chain employs TRBV25-1 and TRBJ1-2; no definite D call. Trimming took 4 bases from V and 2 from J, leaving 14 bases between them. The germline V gene has CDR1 MGHDK and CDR2 SYGVNS. The CDR3 contains 15 residues. CDR3: CASSGTRGSNYGYTF. CDR3 DNA: TGTGCCAGCAGTGGAACCCGGGGATCGAACTATGGCTACACCTTC.

The chain has TRBV15 and TRBJ1-5; D unresolved. The V gene lost 0 bases and the J gene lost 5 bases, with 5 bases spanning the gap. The germline gives CDR1 LNHNV, CDR2 YYDKDF (reference sequence). The CDR3 is 13 residues long. The CDR3 DNA reads TGTGCCACCAGCAGAGATCTCCATCAGCCCCAGCATTTT. Its protein product is CATSRDLHQPQHF.

This clone has a handful of counts. This chain links TRBV29-1 with TRBJ2-5, with TRBD1 matching over 10 bases. Germline loops: CDR1 SQVTM, CDR2 ANQGSEA. The trim removed 7 bases at V and 4 bases at J, leaving 6 bases unmatched. The CDR3 consists of 13 residues. The CDR3 DNA follows: TGCAGCGCTACCGGGACAGGGGCAGAGACCCAGTACTTC. Translating gives CSATGTGAETQYF.

The CDR3 DNA is TGTGCCAGCAGGGGACAATACGAGCAGTACTTC. It translates to CASRGQYEQYF. V usage is TRBV5-8 and J usage is TRBJ2-7, with D perhaps matching TRBD1 (6 bases). The CDR3 spans 11 residues. Trimming took off 5 bases at V and 4 bases at J, with 7 bases between the two ends. Germline CDR1 is SGHTS and CDR2 is YDEGEE.

The rearrangement joins TRBV28 to TRBJ2-7, with 8 positions matching TRBD2. CDR1 is MDHEN and CDR2 is SYDVKM in the germline V gene. The CDR3 has 14 residues. Trimming cost V 7 bases and J 5 bases; bases outside gene matches: 10. The CDR3 loop reads CASTRPGGEDEQYF. CDR3 bases: TGTGCCAGCACACGCCCCGGGGGGGAGGACGAGCAGTACTTC.

The chain employs TRBV6-6 and TRBJ2-5; 7 nucleotides align to TRBD2. CDR3 length equals 16 residues. The V gene's germline CDR1 is MNHNY and CDR2 SVGAGI (reference sequence). J gave up 5 bases and V 5 bases, and 14 bases lay outside the gene matches. The CDR3 spells CASSRLAFGFLETQYF. The CDR3, as DNA: TGTGCCAGCAGTAGACTAGCATTCGGGTTTTTGGAGACCCAGTACTTC.

This chain links TRBV5-6 with TRBJ1-5, with unresolved D. Per germline, CDR1 SGHDT and CDR2 YYEEEE. The CDR3 spans 18 residues. Trimming took off 3 bases at V and 2 bases at J, with 21 bases between the two ends. CDR3 DNA: TGTGCCAGCAGCTCGGGAGGGAGGTTTGTTAGGGGCAATCAGCCCCAGCATTTT. It codes for CASSSGGRFVRGNQPQHF. Based on the CDR3 plus reference TRBV5-6 and TRBJ1-5, the full variable domain is DAGVTQSPTHLIKTRGQQVTLRCSPKSGHDTVSWYQQALGQGPQFIFQYYEEEERQRGNFPDRFSGHQFPNYSSELNVNALLLGDSALYLCASSSGGRFVRGNQPQHFGDGTRLSIL.

This chain uses TRBV2 with TRBJ2-3, with 7 bases matching TRBD1. Losses at the gene ends were 8 bases for V and 0 bases for J; bases not matched to a gene: 8. The germline V gene has CDR1 SNHLY and CDR2 FYNNEI. This CDR3 region has 15 residues. This chain's CDR3 is CASVRGPLSTDTQYF. CDR3 in DNA: TGTGCCAGCGTAAGGGGGCCCTTAAGCACAGATACGCAGTATTTT.

This clone was picked up a small number of times. The V call is TRBV7-9, the J call TRBJ2-5; the D gene is possibly TRBD2 (6 bases). This CDR3 is 16 amino acids long. CDR1 SEHNR and CDR2 FQNEAQ come from the germline V gene (reference sequence). V was shortened by 7 bases and J by 4 bases, with 22 bases between the two germline ends. This CDR3 reads CASTRRRGDGGETQYF. The DNA of the CDR3 is TGTGCCAGCACACGTAGGCGCGGGGATGGTGGAGAGACCCAGTACTTC.

The J gene is TRBJ2-3, the V gene TRBV27; 9 bases are a match to TRBD1. The germline gives CDR1 MNHEY, CDR2 SMNVEV (reference sequence). After removal of 6 bases from V and 6 bases from J, the junction contained 16 bases not matched to a gene. The CDR3 is 17 amino acids. DNA for the CDR3: TGTGCCAGCAGCCCATTTAGGACAGGGGACCTCCCGGATACGCAGTATTTT. Translating gives CASSPFRTGDLPDTQYF.

The chain carries TRBV6-1 and TRBJ1-1; 9 bases align to TRBD1. The J segment lost 3 bases and the V segment lost 4 bases, leaving 3 bases of the junction unmatched. Germline-derived CDR1 and CDR2 are MNHNS and SASEGT. The CDR3 contains 14 residues. Here the CDR3 reads CASSADRGYTEAFF. CDR3 nucleotides: TGTGCCAGCAGTGCGGACAGGGGATACACTGAAGCTTTCTTT.

The chain couples TRBV7-2 to TRBJ2-1; possible D gene TRBD2, 6 bases. The CDR3 loop spans 15 amino acids. Germline-derived CDR1 and CDR2 are SGHTA and FQGNSA. V was trimmed by 1 base and J by 5 bases, leaving 12 bases between them. The CDR3 here is CASSLGRGINNEQFF. For the CDR3, the DNA is TGTGCCAGCAGCTTAGGGCGGGGTATCAACAATGAGCAGTTCTTC.

This sequence joins TRBV4-1 and TRBJ2-7; 12 bases map to TRBD2. Germline CDR1 and CDR2: MGHRA and YSYEKL. J was trimmed by 4 bases and V by 2 bases; bases with no gene match: 12. This CDR3 has 18 residues. The CDR3 loop is CASSQRGLAGGTRYEQYF. The CDR3 DNA follows: TGCGCCAGCAGCCAACGCGGGCTAGCGGGGGGGACAAGATACGAGCAGTACTTC.

The V call is TRBV11-2, the J call TRBJ1-6; a weak D match, TRBD1 (5 bases). The CDR3 is 15 amino acids. V was clipped by 5 bases and J by 10 bases, with 18 bases between them. Germline-derived CDR1 and CDR2 are SGHAT and FQNNGV. The CDR3: CASSLRDLAGSPLHF. CDR3 coding DNA: TGTGCCAGCAGCCTCCGGGACCTCGCGGGGTCACCCCTCCACTTT.

This clone was recorded a few times. The chain is built from TRBV5-1 and TRBJ1-2; 7 nucleotides line up with TRBD1. The ends lost 4 bases at V and 8 bases at J; junction bases unmatched: 17. Germline V CDR1 and CDR2: SGHRS, YFSETQ. The CDR3 has 16 residues. The CDR3 here is CASSLSQGGADIGYTF. The CDR3 region has the DNA TGCGCCAGCAGCCTGTCCCAGGGGGGCGCGGATATAGGCTACACCTTC.

The genes are TRBV7-3 and TRBJ2-1, with 11 bases matching TRBD2. V was pared by 1 base and J by 8 bases, with 4 bases of the junction left unmatched. This CDR3 spans 15 amino acids. The germline gives CDR1 SGHTA, CDR2 FQGTGA. CDR3 sequence (DNA): TGTGCCAGCAGCTTAAGACTAGCGGGGAGCGATGAGCAGTTCTTC. Encoded protein: CASSLRLAGSDEQFF.

This clone was seen once. This chain joins TRBV28 and TRBJ1-3, with 8 bases that match TRBD1. Per germline, CDR1 MDHEN and CDR2 SYDVKM. The CDR3 runs to 15 residues. With 5 bases clipped from V and 2 bases from J, the junction kept 5 bases outside the gene matches. The CDR3: CASSTLTGAGNTIYF. In DNA form, the CDR3 reads TGTGCCAGCAGTACCTTGACAGGGGCTGGAAACACCATATATTTT.

This clone has just one count. As DNA, the CDR3 is TGTGCCAGCAGCCTAACCGCTCCTAGGGGGAATAGTGGCTACACCTTC. This translates into CASSLTAPRGNSGYTF. The gene calls are TRBV7-9 and TRBJ1-2; D perhaps matches TRBD1 (6 bases). The CDR3 has 16 amino acids. Trimming took off 5 bases at V and 7 bases at J, with 23 bases between the two ends. CDR1 is SEHNR, CDR2 FQNEAQ, per germline (reference sequence).

This clone was counted a single time. The V and J genes are TRBV7-2 and TRBJ2-1, with 8 bases fitting TRBD1. J gave up 6 bases and V 6 bases, and 4 bases lay outside the gene matches. The V gene's germline CDR1 is SGHTA and CDR2 FQGNSA. The CDR3 loop spans 13 amino acids. The CDR3 DNA reads TGTGCCAGCAGTCACAGGGGGGCCAATGAGCAGTTCTTC. Translation gives CASSHRGANEQFF.